Reported below is one TCR beta chain. What it recognizes is unknown. Expressed TCRB transcripts were sequenced because the isolated RNA had all been reverse transcribed beforehand. Method: immunoSEQ multiplex PCR; TCRdb's copy keeps in-frame clones and lacks some. This sample yields 600,000 to 700,000 clones, of which 9.5% to 15% are seen a single time; more than 0.09% belongs to the top ten. The data were taken from a study of beta chain features in type 1 diabetes. Overall study findings and caveats: VDJ junctions sequenced from type 1 diabetes patients showed fewer insertions and more deletions. Researchers cautioned that cDNA sequencing could over-represent cells with high TCR expression. All four CD4+ subsets from Type 1 diabetes patients carried moderately but significantly shorter TCRB CDR3s.

J was trimmed by 4 bases and V by 4 bases; bases with no gene match: 5. CDR3 length equals 15 residues. Germline V gene sequence: CDR1 MGHDK, CDR2 SYGVNS. Sequencing input: naive CD4+ T cells from blood. This rearrangement joins TRBV25-1 to TRBJ1-2, with 11 bases fitting TRBD1. This clonotype was obtained from a man aged 25 to 45 with type 1 diabetes. The CDR3 loop is CASSATGTGGYGYTF. DNA of the CDR3: TGTGCCAGCAGTGCAACCGGGACAGGGGGCTATGGCTACACCTTC.